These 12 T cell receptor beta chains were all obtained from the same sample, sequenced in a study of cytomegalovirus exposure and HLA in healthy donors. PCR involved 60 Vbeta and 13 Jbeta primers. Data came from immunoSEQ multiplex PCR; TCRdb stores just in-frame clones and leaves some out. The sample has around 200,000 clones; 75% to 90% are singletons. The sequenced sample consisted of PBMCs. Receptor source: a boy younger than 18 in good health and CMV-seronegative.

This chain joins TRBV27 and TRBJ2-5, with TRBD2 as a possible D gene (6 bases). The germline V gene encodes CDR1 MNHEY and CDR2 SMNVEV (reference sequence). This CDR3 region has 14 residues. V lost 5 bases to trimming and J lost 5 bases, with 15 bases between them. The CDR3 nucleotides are TGTGCCAGCAGTCCGGGACTGCCATCGGAGACCCAGTACTTC. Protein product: CASSPGLPSETQYF.

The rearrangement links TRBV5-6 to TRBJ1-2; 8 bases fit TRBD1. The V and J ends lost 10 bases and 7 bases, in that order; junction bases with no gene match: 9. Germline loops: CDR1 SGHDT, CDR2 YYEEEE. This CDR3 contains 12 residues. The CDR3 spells CACAQGAGGYTF. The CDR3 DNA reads TGTGCCTGCGCGCAGGGGGCAGGTGGCTACACCTTC.

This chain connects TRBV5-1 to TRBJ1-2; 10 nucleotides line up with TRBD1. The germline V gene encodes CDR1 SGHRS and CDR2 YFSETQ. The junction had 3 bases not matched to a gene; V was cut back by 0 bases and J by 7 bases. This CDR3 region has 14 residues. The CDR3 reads CASSLGQGALGYTF. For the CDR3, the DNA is TGCGCCAGCAGCTTGGGACAGGGGGCTCTTGGCTACACCTTC.

CDR3: CASSLGTGVRQPQHF. The CDR3 DNA follows: TGTGCCAGCTCCCTAGGGACAGGGGTGCGGCAGCCCCAGCATTTT. V usage is TRBV18 and J usage is TRBJ1-5, with 10 positions matching TRBD1. V gave up 6 bases and J gave up 7 bases; unmatched junction bases: 9. The CDR3 is 15 amino acids. CDR1 KGHSH and CDR2 LQKENI come from the germline V gene.

CDR3 loop: CASSFQGSYNEQFF. As DNA, the CDR3 is TGTGCCAGCAGCTTCCAGGGGTCCTACAATGAGCAGTTCTTC. The V gene is TRBV5-5, the J gene TRBJ2-1, with D possibly being TRBD1 (6 bases). Trimming pared 2 bases from V and 1 base from J, leaving 7 bases between. This CDR3 is 14 amino acids long. Germline V lookup: CDR1 SGHKS, CDR2 YYEKEE (reference sequence).

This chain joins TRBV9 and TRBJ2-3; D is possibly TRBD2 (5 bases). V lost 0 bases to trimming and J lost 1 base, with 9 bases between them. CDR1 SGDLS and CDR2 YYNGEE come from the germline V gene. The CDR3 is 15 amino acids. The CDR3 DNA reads TGTGCCAGCAGCGTAGCTAGCCCTGGCACAGATACGCAGTATTTT. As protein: CASSVASPGTDTQYF.

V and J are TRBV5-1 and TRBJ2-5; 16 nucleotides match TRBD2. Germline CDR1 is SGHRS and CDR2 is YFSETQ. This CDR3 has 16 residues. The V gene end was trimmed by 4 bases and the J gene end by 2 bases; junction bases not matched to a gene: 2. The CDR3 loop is CASSGGLAGGQETQYF. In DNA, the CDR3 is TGCGCCAGCAGCGGGGGACTAGCGGGAGGGCAAGAGACCCAGTACTTC.

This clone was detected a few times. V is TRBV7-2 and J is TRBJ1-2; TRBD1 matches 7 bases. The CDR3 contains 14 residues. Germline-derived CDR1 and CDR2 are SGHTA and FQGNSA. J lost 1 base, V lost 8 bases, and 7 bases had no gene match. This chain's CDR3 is CASSRQGSNYGYTF. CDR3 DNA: TGTGCCAGCTCGAGACAGGGTAGTAACTATGGCTACACCTTC.

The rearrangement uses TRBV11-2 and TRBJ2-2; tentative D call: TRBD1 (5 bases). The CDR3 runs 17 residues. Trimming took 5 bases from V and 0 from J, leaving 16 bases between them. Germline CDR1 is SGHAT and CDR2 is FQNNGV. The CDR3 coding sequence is TGTGCCAGCAGCCCCCCAAACAGGAATTCGAACACCGGGGAGCTGTTTTTT. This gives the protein CASSPPNRNSNTGELFF. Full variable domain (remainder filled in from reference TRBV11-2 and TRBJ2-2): EAGVAQSPRYKIIEKRQSVAFWCNPISGHATLYWYQQILGQGPKLLIQFQNNGVVDDSQLPKDRFSAERLKGVDSTLKIQPAKLEDSAVYLCASSPPNRNSNTGELFFGEGSRLTVL.

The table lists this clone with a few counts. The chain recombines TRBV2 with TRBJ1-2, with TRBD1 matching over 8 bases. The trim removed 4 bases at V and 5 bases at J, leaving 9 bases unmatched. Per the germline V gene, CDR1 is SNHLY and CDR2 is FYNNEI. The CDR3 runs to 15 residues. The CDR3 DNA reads TGTGCCAGCAGTGGGTTTCAGGGGGCACGATATGGCTACACCTTC. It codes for CASSGFQGARYGYTF.

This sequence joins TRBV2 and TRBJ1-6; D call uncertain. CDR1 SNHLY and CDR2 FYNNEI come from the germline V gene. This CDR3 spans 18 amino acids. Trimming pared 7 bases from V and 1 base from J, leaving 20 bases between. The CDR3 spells CASTYSDRRGSYNSPLHF. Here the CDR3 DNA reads TGTGCCAGCACCTACTCCGACCGCCGAGGGTCCTATAATTCACCCCTCCACTTT. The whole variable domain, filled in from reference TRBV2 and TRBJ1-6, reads EPEVTQTPSHQVTQMGQEVILRCVPISNHLYFYWYRQILGQKVEFLVSFYNNEISEKSEIFDDQFSVERPDGSNFTLKIRSTKLEDSAMYFCASTYSDRRGSYNSPLHFGNGTRLTVT.

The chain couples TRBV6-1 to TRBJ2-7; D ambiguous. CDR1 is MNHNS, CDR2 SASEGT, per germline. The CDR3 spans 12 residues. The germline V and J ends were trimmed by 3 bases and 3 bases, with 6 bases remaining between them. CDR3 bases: TGTGCCAGCAGTGAGGGCCTCTACGAGCAGTACTTC. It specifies CASSEGLYEQYF.